These T cell receptor beta chains were read from a single sample in a study of T cells in Graves' hyperthyroidism and ophthalmopathy. TCRdb used MiXCR to reprocess the multiplex PCR reads, holding one entry per CDR3 protein. The data hold about 640,000 distinct CDR3 sequences, with more than 14% observed a single time. The source material was blood. Receptors were obtained from a woman in her 50s with Graves' ophthalmopathy. The CDR3 runs from the conserved cysteine through the conserved F or W. The order of the fields is J gene, V gene, CDR3 protein.

J gene: TRBJ1-2; V gene: TRBV12-3/TRBV12-4; CDR3 protein: CASSKQGKRNYVGYTF
J gene: TRBJ2-7; V gene: TRBV9; CDR3 protein: CASSVGVSGAREQYF
J gene: TRBJ1-5; V gene: TRBV7-2; CDR3 protein: CASSLWVTADLTSNQPQHF
J gene: TRBJ1-1; V gene: TRBV28; CDR3 protein: CASNLLGEAFF
J gene: TRBJ1-5; V gene: TRBV30; CDR3 protein: CASDLGDGNQPQHF
J gene: TRBJ2-7; V gene: TRBV6-5; CDR3 protein: CASSYSSGLRSYEQYF
J gene: TRBJ1-2; V gene: TRBV20-1; CDR3 protein: CSARGPGQTYGYTF
J gene: TRBJ2-2; V gene: TRBV3-2; CDR3 protein: CASSHSTSNTGELFF
J gene: TRBJ1-6; V gene: TRBV28; CDR3 protein: CASVNWASNSPLHF
J gene: TRBJ1-2; V gene: TRBV4-1; CDR3 protein: CASSQDRVDYGYTF
J gene: TRBJ2-1; V gene: TRBV27; CDR3 protein: CASSSQSYYNEQFF
J gene: TRBJ2-1; V gene: TRBV10-3; CDR3 protein: CAINKVGGDRVDNEQFF
J gene: TRBJ1-3; V gene: TRBV28; CDR3 protein: CASTPGRGFGNTIYF
J gene: TRBJ2-3; V gene: TRBV29-1; CDR3 protein: CSDLDRASTDTQYF
J gene: TRBJ2-5; V gene: TRBV30; CDR3 protein: CAWSEMTKNQETQYF
J gene: TRBJ1-1; V gene: TRBV5-5; CDR3 protein: CASSAWTATEAFF
J gene: TRBJ2-2; V gene: TRBV24-1; CDR3 protein: CATSDFSVRAGATGELFF
J gene: TRBJ2-7; V gene: TRBV29-1; CDR3 protein: CSVERDTYEQYF
J gene: TRBJ2-2; V gene: TRBV9; CDR3 protein: CASSDHGTSGTGELFF
J gene: TRBJ2-7; V gene: TRBV6-1; CDR3 protein: CASTKDSSYEQYF
J gene: TRBJ2-1; V gene: TRBV12-3/TRBV12-4; CDR3 protein: CASIPAIGGRLYEQFF
J gene: TRBJ2-1; V gene: TRBV18; CDR3 protein: CASSPLSSYNEQFF
J gene: TRBJ1-2; V gene: TRBV5-1; CDR3 protein: CASSLSDRGRVNYGYTF
J gene: TRBJ1-5; V gene: TRBV29-1; CDR3 protein: CSVREGNQPQHF
J gene: TRBJ2-7; V gene: TRBV6-2/TRBV6-3; CDR3 protein: CASSYGDLAGEQYF
J gene: TRBJ2-5; V gene: TRBV5-1; CDR3 protein: CASSLTAGQGETQYF
J gene: TRBJ2-1; V gene: TRBV11-1; CDR3 protein: CASSLVGRDGLGDEQFF
J gene: TRBJ1-5; V gene: TRBV28; CDR3 protein: CASSYPLGVQPQHF
J gene: TRBJ2-7; V gene: TRBV7-8; CDR3 protein: CASSLGRNSEQYF
J gene: TRBJ1-2; V gene: TRBV7-9; CDR3 protein: CASRENGDSNYGYTF
J gene: TRBJ1-1; V gene: TRBV28; CDR3 protein: CASSFRDRVGTEAFF
J gene: TRBJ2-1; V gene: TRBV6-2/TRBV6-3; CDR3 protein: CASSRLAVLNNEQFF
J gene: TRBJ2-5; V gene: TRBV6-1; CDR3 protein: CASSYFTDQETQYF
J gene: TRBJ1-1; V gene: TRBV29-1; CDR3 protein: CSVGPQGGGTEAFF
J gene: TRBJ2-3; V gene: TRBV3-1; CDR3 protein: CASSQGSQRGLSTDTQYF
J gene: TRBJ2-1; V gene: TRBV20-1; CDR3 protein: CSARSQGSYNEQFF
J gene: TRBJ2-7; V gene: TRBV28; CDR3 protein: CASTSSYEQYF
J gene: TRBJ2-5; V gene: TRBV10-3; CDR3 protein: CAISGTGGGETQYF
J gene: TRBJ2-5; V gene: TRBV7-2; CDR3 protein: CASSLSDTRGTQYF
J gene: TRBJ2-1; V gene: TRBV12-3/TRBV12-4; CDR3 protein: CASSSGLAGGYNEQFF
J gene: TRBJ1-2; V gene: TRBV29-1; CDR3 protein: CSVEDLGGSGYTF
J gene: TRBJ2-5; V gene: TRBV28; CDR3 protein: CASSTVGGALETQYF
J gene: TRBJ2-2; V gene: TRBV12-3/TRBV12-4; CDR3 protein: CASTKTQFHGELFF
J gene: TRBJ2-1; V gene: TRBV28; CDR3 protein: CASFRFLHNEQFF
J gene: TRBJ2-5; V gene: TRBV4-3; CDR3 protein: CASSQDTEPSGSSAQYF
J gene: TRBJ1-1; V gene: TRBV29-1; CDR3 protein: CSVLVDTEAFF
J gene: TRBJ2-2; V gene: TRBV19; CDR3 protein: CASSKRGFTGELFF
J gene: TRBJ2-1; V gene: TRBV20-1; CDR3 protein: CSARGVAGWSNEQFF
J gene: TRBJ1-2; V gene: TRBV28; CDR3 protein: CASLRGRGYTF
J gene: TRBJ2-1; V gene: TRBV28; CDR3 protein: CASSSPLPRQGRVQYQQFF
J gene: TRBJ2-7; V gene: TRBV5-1; CDR3 protein: CASSWGQRLSYEQYF
J gene: TRBJ1-2; V gene: TRBV20-1; CDR3 protein: CSARDTVEIGYTF
J gene: TRBJ1-6; V gene: TRBV4-1; CDR3 protein: CASKNRAVSNSPLHF
J gene: TRBJ2-1; V gene: TRBV30; CDR3 protein: CAWTKLAQPYNEQFF